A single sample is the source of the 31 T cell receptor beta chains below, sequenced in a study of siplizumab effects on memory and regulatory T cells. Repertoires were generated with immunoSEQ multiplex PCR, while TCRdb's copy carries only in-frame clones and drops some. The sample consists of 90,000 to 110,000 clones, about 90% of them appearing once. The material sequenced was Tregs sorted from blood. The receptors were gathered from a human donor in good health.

CDR3 residues: CASSLFSRDGGYTF. CDR3 DNA sequence: TGTGCCAGCAGTTTATTCTCCAGGGATGGAGGCTACACCTTC. The genes are TRBV27 and TRBJ1-2; possible D gene TRBD1, 5 bases. The CDR3 has 14 residues. Trimming removed 1 base from V and 8 bases from J, with 14 bases in between. Looked up from germline, CDR1 is MNHEY and CDR2 is SMNVEV (reference sequence).

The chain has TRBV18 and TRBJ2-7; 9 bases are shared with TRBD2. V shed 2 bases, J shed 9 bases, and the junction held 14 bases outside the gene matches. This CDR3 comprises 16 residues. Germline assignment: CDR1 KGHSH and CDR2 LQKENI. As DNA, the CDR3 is TGTGCCAGCTCACCATACCCTAGCGGGGAGAATATGAGGCAGTACTTC. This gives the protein CASSPYPSGENMRQYF.

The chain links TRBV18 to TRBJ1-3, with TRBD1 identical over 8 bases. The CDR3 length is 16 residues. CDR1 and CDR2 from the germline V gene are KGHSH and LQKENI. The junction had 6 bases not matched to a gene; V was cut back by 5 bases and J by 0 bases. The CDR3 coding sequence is TGTGCCAGCTCATTGTGGACAGGGAGCTCTGGAAACACCATATATTTT. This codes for CASSLWTGSSGNTIYF.

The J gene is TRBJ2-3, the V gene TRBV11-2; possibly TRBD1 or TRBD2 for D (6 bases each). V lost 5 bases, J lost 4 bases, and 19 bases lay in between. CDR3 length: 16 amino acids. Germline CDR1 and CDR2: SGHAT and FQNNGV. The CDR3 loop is CASSPNGGGVADTQYF. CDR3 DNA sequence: TGTGCCAGCAGCCCCAACGGGGGCGGAGTGGCAGATACGCAGTATTTT. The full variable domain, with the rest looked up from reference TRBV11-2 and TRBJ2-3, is EAGVAQSPRYKIIEKRQSVAFWCNPISGHATLYWYQQILGQGPKLLIQFQNNGVVDDSQLPKDRFSAERLKGVDSTLKIQPAKLEDSAVYLCASSPNGGGVADTQYFGPGTRLTVL.

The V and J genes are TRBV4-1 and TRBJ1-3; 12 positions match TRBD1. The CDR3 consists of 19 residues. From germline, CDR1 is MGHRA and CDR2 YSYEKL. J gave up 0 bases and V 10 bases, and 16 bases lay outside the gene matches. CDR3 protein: CATSPFPGQGAISGNTIYF. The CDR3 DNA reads TGCGCCACCTCCCCCTTCCCGGGACAGGGGGCGATCTCTGGAAACACCATATATTTT.

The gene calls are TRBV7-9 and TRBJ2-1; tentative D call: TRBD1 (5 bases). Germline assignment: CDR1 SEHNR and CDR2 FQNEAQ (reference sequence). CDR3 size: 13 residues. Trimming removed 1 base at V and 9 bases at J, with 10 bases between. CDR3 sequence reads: CASSLVYGAEQFF. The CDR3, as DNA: TGTGCCAGCAGCTTAGTTTATGGGGCTGAGCAGTTCTTC.

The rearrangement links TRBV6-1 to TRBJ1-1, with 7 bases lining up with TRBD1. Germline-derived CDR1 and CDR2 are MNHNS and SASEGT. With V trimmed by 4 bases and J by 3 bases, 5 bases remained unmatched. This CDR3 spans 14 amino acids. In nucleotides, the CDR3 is TGTGCCAGCAGTGTTTTAGGGGGCTACACTGAAGCTTTCTTT. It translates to CASSVLGGYTEAFF.

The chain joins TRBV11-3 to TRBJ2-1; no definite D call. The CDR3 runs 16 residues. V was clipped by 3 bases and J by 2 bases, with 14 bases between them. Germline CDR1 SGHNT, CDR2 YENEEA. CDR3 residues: CASSFRPATAYNEQFF. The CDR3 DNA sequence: TGTGCCAGCAGCTTTCGCCCAGCAACCGCCTACAATGAGCAGTTCTTC.

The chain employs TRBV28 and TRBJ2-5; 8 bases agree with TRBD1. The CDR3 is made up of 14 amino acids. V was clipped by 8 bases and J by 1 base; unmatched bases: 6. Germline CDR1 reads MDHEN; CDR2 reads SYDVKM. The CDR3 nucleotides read TGTGCCAGCCTATTAGGACAGGGCCAAGAGACCCAGTACTTC. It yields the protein CASLLGQGQETQYF.

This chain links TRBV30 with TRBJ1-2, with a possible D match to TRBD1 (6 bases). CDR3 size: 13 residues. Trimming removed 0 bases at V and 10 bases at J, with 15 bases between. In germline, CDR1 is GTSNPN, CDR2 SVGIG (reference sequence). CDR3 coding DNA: TGTGCCTGGAGTGTTTGGTCACAGGGTGTCTACACCTTC. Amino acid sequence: CAWSVWSQGVYTF.

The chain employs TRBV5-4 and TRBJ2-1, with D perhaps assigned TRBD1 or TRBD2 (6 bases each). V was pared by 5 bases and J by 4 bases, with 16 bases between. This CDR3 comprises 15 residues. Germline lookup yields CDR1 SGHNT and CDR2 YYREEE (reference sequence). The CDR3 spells CASSFVGGKYNEQFF. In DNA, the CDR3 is TGTGCCAGCAGTTTCGTGGGGGGCAAGTACAATGAGCAGTTCTTC.

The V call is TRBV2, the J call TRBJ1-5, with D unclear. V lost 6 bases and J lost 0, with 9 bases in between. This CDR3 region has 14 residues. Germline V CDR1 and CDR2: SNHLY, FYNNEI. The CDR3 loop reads CASRPMVSNQPQHF. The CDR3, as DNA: TGTGCCAGCAGACCCATGGTTAGCAATCAGCCCCAGCATTTT.

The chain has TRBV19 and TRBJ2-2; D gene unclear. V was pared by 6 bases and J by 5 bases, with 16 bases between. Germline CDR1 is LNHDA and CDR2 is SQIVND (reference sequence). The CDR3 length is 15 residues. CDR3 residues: CASSPRRWVTGELFF. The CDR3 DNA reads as TGTGCCAGTAGCCCACGCAGGTGGGTTACCGGGGAGCTGTTTTTT.

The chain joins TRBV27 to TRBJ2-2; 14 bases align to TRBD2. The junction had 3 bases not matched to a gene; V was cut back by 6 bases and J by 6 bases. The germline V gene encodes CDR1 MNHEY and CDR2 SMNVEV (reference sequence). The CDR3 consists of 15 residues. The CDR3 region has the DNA TGTGCCAGCAGGCGGACTAGCGGGGGGTCCGGGGAGCTGTTTTTT. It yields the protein CASRRTSGGSGELFF.

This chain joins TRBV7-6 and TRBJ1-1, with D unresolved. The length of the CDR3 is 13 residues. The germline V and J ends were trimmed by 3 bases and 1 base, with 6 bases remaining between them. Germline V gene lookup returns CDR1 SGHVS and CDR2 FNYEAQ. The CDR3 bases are TGTGCCAGCAGCTTGGAAAGGAACACTGAAGCTTTCTTT. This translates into CASSLERNTEAFF. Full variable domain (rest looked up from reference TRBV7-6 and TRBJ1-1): GAGVSQSPRYKVTKRGQDVALRCDPISGHVSLYWYRQALGQGPEFLTYFNYEAQQDKSGLPNDRFSAERPEGSISTLTIQRTEQRDSAMYRCASSLERNTEAFFGQGTRLTVV.

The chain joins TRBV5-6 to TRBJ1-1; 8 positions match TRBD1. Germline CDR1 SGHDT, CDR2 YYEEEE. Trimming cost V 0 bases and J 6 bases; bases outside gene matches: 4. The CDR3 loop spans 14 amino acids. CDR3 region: CASSLAGGAPEAFF. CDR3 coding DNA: TGTGCCAGCAGCTTGGCAGGGGGCGCACCTGAAGCTTTCTTT.

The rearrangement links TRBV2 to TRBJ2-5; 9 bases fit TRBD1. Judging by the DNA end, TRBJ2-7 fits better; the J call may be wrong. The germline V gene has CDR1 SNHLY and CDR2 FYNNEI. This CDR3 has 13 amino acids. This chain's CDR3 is CASPRGQGYEQYF. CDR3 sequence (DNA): TGTGCCAGTCCTAGGGGACAGGGCTACGAGCAGTACTTC.

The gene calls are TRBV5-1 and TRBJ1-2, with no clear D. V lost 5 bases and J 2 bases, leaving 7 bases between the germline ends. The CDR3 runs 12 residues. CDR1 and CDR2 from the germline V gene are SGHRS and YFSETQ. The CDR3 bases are TGCGCCAGCAGACCGGACAACTATGGCTACACCTTC. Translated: CASRPDNYGYTF.

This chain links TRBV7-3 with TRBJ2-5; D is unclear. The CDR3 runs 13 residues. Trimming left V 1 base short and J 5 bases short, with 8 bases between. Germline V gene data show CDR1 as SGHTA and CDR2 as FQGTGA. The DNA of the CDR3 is TGTGCCAGCAGCTTAATAGCTTCCGAGACCCAGTACTTC. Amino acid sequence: CASSLIASETQYF. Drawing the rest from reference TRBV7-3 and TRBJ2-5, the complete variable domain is GAGVSQTPSNKVTEKGKYVELRCDPISGHTALYWYRQSLGQGPEFLIYFQGTGAADDSGLPNDRFFAVRPEGSVSTLKIQRTERGDSAVYLCASSLIASETQYFGPGTRLLVL.

The CDR3 loop reads CASSRDRGYSPLHF. CDR3 coding DNA: TGTGCCAGCAGCCGGGACAGGGGGTACTCACCCCTCCACTTT. V and J are TRBV5-6 and TRBJ1-6; 11 bases agree with TRBD1. V shed 4 bases, J shed 10 bases, and the junction held 4 bases outside the gene matches. The CDR3 sequence is 14 residues long. Germline CDR1 and CDR2: SGHDT and YYEEEE.

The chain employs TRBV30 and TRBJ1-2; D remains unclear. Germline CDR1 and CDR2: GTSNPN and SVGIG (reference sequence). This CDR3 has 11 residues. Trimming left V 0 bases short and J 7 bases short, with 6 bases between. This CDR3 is CAWSVGGGYTF. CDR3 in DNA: TGTGCCTGGAGTGTAGGAGGTGGCTACACCTTC.

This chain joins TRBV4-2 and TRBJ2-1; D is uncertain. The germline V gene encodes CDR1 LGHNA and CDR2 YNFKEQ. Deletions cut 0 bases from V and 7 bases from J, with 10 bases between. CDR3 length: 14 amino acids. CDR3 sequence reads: CASSQDYIGNEQFF. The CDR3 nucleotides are TGTGCCAGCAGCCAAGATTACATCGGAAATGAGCAGTTCTTC.

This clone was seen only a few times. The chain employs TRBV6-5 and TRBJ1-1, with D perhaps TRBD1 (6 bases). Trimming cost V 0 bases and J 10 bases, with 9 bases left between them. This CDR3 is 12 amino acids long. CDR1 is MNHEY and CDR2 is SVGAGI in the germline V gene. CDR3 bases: TGTGCCAGCAGTTACTCGGGCAGGGGAGCTTTCTTT. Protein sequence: CASSYSGRGAFF.

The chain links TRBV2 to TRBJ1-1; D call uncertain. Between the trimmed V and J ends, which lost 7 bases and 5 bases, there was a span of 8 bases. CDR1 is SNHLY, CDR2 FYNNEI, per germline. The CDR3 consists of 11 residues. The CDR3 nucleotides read TGTGCCAGCAATACCCCGACTGAAGCTTTCTTT. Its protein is CASNTPTEAFF.

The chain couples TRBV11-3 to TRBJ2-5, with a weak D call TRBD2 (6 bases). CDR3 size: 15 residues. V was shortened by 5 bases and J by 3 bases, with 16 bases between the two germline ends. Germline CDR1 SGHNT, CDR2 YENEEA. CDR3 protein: CASSLGSSDKETQYF. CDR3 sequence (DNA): TGTGCCAGCAGCCTAGGGTCTAGCGACAAAGAGACCCAGTACTTC. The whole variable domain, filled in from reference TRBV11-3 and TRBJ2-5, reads EAGVVQSPRYKIIEKKQPVAFWCNPISGHNTLYWYLQNLGQGPELLIRYENEEAVDDSQLPKDRFSAERLKGVDSTLKIQPAELGDSAVYLCASSLGSSDKETQYFGPGTRLLVL.

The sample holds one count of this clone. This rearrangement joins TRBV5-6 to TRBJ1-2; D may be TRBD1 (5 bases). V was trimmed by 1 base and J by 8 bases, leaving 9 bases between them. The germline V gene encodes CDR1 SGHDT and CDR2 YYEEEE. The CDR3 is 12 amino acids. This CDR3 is CASSLRRGGYTF. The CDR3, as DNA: TGTGCCAGCAGCTTGAGGAGGGGAGGCTACACCTTC.

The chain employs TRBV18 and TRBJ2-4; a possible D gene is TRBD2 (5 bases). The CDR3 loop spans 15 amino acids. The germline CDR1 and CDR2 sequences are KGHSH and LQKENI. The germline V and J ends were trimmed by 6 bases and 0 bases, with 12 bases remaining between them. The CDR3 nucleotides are TGTGCCAGCTCGTTTCGGACTGTAGCCAAAAACATTCAGTACTTC. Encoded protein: CASSFRTVAKNIQYF.

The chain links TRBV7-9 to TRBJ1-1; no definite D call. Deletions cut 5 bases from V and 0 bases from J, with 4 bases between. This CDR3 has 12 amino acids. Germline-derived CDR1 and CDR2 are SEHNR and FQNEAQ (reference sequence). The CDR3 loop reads CASSRMNTEAFF. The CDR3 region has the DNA TGTGCCAGCAGCCGGATGAACACTGAAGCTTTCTTT. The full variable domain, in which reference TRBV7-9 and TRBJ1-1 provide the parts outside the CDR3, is DTGVSQNPRHKITKRGQNVTFRCDPISEHNRLYWYRQTLGQGPEFLTYFQNEAQLEKSRLLSDRFSAERPKGSFSTLEIQRTEQGDSAMYLCASSRMNTEAFFGQGTRLTVV.

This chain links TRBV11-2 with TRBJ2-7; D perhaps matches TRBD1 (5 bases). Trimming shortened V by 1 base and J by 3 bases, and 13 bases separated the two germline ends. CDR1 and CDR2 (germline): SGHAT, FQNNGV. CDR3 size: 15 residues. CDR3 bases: TGTGCCAGCAGCTTAGGGTTACAGGTTTACTACGAGCAGTACTTC. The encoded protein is CASSLGLQVYYEQYF.

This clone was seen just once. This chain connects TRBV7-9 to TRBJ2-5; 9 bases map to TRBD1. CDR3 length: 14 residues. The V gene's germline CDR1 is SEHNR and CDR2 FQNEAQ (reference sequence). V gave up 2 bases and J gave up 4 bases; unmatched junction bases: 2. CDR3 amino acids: CASSLRDRAETQYF. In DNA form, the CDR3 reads TGTGCCAGCAGCTTACGGGACAGGGCAGAGACCCAGTACTTC.

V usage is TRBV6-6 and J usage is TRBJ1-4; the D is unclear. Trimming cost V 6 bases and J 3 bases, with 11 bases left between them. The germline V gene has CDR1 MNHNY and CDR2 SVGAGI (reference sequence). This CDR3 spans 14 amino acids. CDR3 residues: CASREGRANEKLFF. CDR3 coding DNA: TGTGCCAGCAGGGAAGGGCGAGCTAATGAAAAACTGTTTTTT.